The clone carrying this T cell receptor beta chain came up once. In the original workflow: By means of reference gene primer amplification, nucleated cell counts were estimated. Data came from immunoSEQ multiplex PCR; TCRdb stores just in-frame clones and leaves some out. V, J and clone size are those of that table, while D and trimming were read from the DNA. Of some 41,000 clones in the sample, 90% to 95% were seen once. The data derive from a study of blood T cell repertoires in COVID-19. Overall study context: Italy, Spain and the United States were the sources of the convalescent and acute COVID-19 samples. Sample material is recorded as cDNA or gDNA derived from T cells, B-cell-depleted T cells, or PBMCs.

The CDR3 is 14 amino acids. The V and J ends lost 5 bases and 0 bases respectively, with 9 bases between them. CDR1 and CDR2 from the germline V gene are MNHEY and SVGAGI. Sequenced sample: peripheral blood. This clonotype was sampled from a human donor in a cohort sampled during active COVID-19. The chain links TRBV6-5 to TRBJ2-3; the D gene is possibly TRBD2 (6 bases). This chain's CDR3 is CASSPGLSTDTQYF. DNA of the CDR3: TGTGCCAGCAGTCCGGGACTCAGCACAGATACGCAGTATTTT.